This entry lists 24 T cell receptor beta chains sequenced from one sample in a study of monozygotic twins with inflammatory bowel disease. TCRdb reanalyzed the 5' RACE reads and collapses them to one entry per CDR3 protein, without DNA. The table for this sample gives about 380,000 distinct CDR3 sequences. The source material was blood. These receptors were obtained from a human donor with ulcerative colitis or Crohn's disease, or a healthy co-twin of an affected twin (not recorded which).

The genes are TRBV6-5 and TRBJ1-1; TCRdb designates TRBD1, a call that cannot be tested without DNA. The V gene's germline CDR1 is MNHEY and CDR2 SVGAGI. The CDR3 spans 17 residues. CDR3 sequence: CASSNQGKRGRDTEAFF.

The CDR3: CASSQDIISQGRNTEAFF. The V and J genes are TRBV4-2 and TRBJ1-1; TCRdb outputs TRBD1, but without DNA this stays unchecked. Germline V CDR1 and CDR2: LGHNA, YNFKEQ. The CDR3 is made up of 18 amino acids.

The chain links TRBV6-2 or TRBV6-3 to TRBJ1-2. Germline assignment: CDR1 MNHEY and CDR2 SVGEGT. The CDR3 loop spans 14 amino acids. CDR3 sequence: CASSYRDGPKGYTF.

The chain is built from TRBV20-1 and TRBJ2-1; TCRdb picks TRBD1, but there is no DNA to check that call. The length of the CDR3 is 16 residues. CDR1 and CDR2 from the germline V gene are DFQATT and SNEGSKA (reference sequence). The CDR3 loop is CSASPSGTGGNNEQFF.

The chain employs TRBV7-2 and TRBJ2-1; TCRdb calls TRBD2, which cannot be checked without DNA. The V gene's germline CDR1 is SGHTA and CDR2 FQGNSA. The CDR3 has 14 residues. The CDR3: CASSDDGRRMEQFF.

The rearrangement links TRBV24-1 to TRBJ2-5. CDR1 and CDR2 (germline): KGHDR, SFDVKD. The length of the CDR3 is 15 residues. The CDR3 protein is CATSDPDRDQETQYF.

The rearrangement joins TRBV5-1 to TRBJ2-5. This CDR3 comprises 13 residues. Looked up from germline, CDR1 is SGHRS and CDR2 is YFSETQ. CDR3 sequence: CASSLGNQETQYF.

This sequence joins TRBV5-1 and TRBJ2-1; the D call from TCRdb, TRBD1, cannot be confirmed without DNA. This CDR3 is built from 16 residues. From germline, CDR1 is SGHRS and CDR2 YFSETQ. Here the CDR3 reads CASSLVGGQGNNEQFF.

The V call is TRBV5-4, the J call TRBJ1-4; TCRdb returns TRBD1, unconfirmable since there is no DNA. CDR1 SGHNT and CDR2 YYREEE come from the germline V gene (reference sequence). The CDR3 spans 15 residues. The CDR3 here is CASSLKQGADEKLFF.

The rearrangement links TRBV30 to TRBJ1-3. This CDR3 has 14 residues. CDR1 and CDR2 from the germline V gene are GTSNPN and SVGIG (reference sequence). The CDR3 here is CAWISWGFGNTIYF.

The chain links TRBV11-1 to TRBJ2-1; the D call from TCRdb, TRBD1, cannot be confirmed without DNA. The CDR3 loop spans 20 amino acids. Germline lookup yields CDR1 SGHAT and CDR2 FQDESV (reference sequence). The chain's CDR3 is CASTSELRSRVWSEATEQFF.

V is TRBV5-1 and J is TRBJ1-2. The germline CDR1 and CDR2 sequences are SGHRS and YFSETQ. There are 14 residues in the CDR3. The CDR3 loop is CASSLAPEFYGYTF.

The rearrangement links TRBV20-1 to TRBJ1-2; TCRdb returns TRBD1, unconfirmable since there is no DNA. The length of the CDR3 is 13 residues. Germline CDR1 is DFQATT and CDR2 is SNEGSKA (reference sequence). The CDR3: CSARSEGARGYTF.

The V call is TRBV4-2, the J call TRBJ2-1; TCRdb lists TRBD2, though no DNA is available to test this call. This CDR3 contains 17 residues. Germline CDR1 LGHNA, CDR2 YNFKEQ. This chain's CDR3 is CASSQVLAGGSYNEQFF.

The V and J genes are TRBV6-2 or TRBV6-3 and TRBJ2-2. CDR3 size: 16 residues. Germline V gene lookup returns CDR1 MNHEY and CDR2 SVGEGT. CDR3 amino acids: CASSDIYSANTGELFF.

The chain has TRBV18 and TRBJ2-7; checking the TCRdb D call of TRBD1 is not possible without DNA. The CDR3 has 13 residues. Germline CDR1 KGHSH, CDR2 LQKENI. The CDR3 here is CASSLGTEGVQYF.

This chain links TRBV5-4 with TRBJ2-4; TCRdb indicates TRBD2, and absent DNA this call remains unverified. The CDR3 has 16 residues. Germline V CDR1 and CDR2: SGHNT, YYREEE (reference sequence). The CDR3 spells CASSLSRGGGKNIQYF.

The chain uses TRBV5-5 and TRBJ1-2. The CDR3 loop spans 15 amino acids. Germline CDR1 and CDR2: SGHKS and YYEKEE (reference sequence). The CDR3 sequence is CASSPGPEYMDGYTF.

This chain joins TRBV5-1 and TRBJ1-1; TCRdb lists TRBD1, though no DNA is available to test this call. Germline V gene lookup returns CDR1 SGHRS and CDR2 YFSETQ. This CDR3 spans 15 amino acids. Here the CDR3 reads CASSLWTGGNTEAFF.

The CDR3: CASSVQGFQETQYF. The V and J genes are TRBV2 and TRBJ2-5; TCRdb reports TRBD1, a call that lacks DNA to check it against. The V gene's germline CDR1 is SNHLY and CDR2 FYNNEI. This CDR3 comprises 14 residues.

The chain uses TRBV5-6 and TRBJ1-2; TCRdb's D gene call, TRBD1, goes unchecked for lack of DNA. This CDR3 region has 14 residues. Germline CDR1 is SGHDT and CDR2 is YYEEEE. The CDR3 sequence is CASRNRGRGYGYTF.

The chain uses TRBV29-1 and TRBJ1-2. The CDR3 consists of 12 residues. Germline V gene sequence: CDR1 SQVTM, CDR2 ANQGSEA. The CDR3 protein is CSVPRFNYGYTF.

The chain recombines TRBV20-1 with TRBJ2-4; TCRdb calls TRBD1, which cannot be checked without DNA. Germline V gene sequence: CDR1 DFQATT, CDR2 SNEGSKA (reference sequence). The CDR3 loop spans 17 amino acids. The chain's CDR3 is CSARPLFIWGAVNIQYF.

The gene calls are TRBV19 and TRBJ1-1; TCRdb reports TRBD1, a call that lacks DNA to check it against. Germline values: CDR1 LNHDA, CDR2 SQIVND (reference sequence). The CDR3 runs 17 residues. The CDR3 sequence: CASSIPSDSRYNTEAFF.